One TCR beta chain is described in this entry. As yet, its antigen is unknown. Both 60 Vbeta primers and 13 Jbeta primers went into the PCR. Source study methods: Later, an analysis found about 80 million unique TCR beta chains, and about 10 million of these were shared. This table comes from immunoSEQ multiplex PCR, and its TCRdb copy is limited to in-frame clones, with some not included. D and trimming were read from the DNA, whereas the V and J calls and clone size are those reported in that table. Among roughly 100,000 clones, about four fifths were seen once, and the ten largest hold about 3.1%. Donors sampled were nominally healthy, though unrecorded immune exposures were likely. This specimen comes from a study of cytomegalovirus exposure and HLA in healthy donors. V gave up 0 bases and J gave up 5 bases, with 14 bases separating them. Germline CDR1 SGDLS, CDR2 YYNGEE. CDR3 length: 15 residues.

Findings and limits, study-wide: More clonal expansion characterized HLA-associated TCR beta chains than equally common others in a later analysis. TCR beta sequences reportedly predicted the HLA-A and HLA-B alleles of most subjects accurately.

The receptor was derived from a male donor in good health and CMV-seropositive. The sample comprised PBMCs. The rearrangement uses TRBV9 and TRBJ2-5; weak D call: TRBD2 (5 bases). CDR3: CASSVVDGMGETQYF. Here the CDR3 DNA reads TGTGCCAGCAGCGTAGTGGACGGGATGGGGGAGACCCAGTACTTC.